The present T cell receptor (beta chain) was sequenced within a study of identical twins' blood T cells. Study-wide results and caveats: Shared environment remains a possible cause of twin similarity.

The CDR3 has 15 amino acids. V lost 8 bases and J lost 1; bases outside the gene matches: 10. Germline V gene lookup returns CDR1 MNHEY and CDR2 SVGAGI. This clonotype appeared a few times. Its antigen is unidentified. MiXCR was run by TCRdb on the 5' RACE reads, yielding one entry per CDR3 protein. The sample contains 300,000 to 400,000 distinct CDR3 sequences, about 28% of which appear only once. The sample was PBMCs. The source is a woman aged 18-49 years in good health. This rearrangement joins TRBV6-5 to TRBJ1-1, with 7 bases that match TRBD1. The CDR3 region is CASYPGDRANTEAFF. Here the CDR3 DNA reads TGTGCCAGCTACCCCGGAGACAGGGCGAACACTGAAGCTTTCTTT.